Only one count was recorded for the clone carrying this T cell receptor beta chain. The source of the sample is a study of blood T cell repertoires in COVID-19. Trimming took 7 bases from V and 7 from J, leaving 17 bases between them. Germline assignment: CDR1 MNHEY and CDR2 SVGAGI. CDR3 length: 15 amino acids. TCRdb keeps only in-frame clones here, not all; method: immunoSEQ multiplex PCR. Among 95,000 to 150,000 clones, 70% to 90% were seen once, and the ten largest hold roughly 4.7%. This chain connects TRBV6-5 to TRBJ1-6, with D possibly TRBD1 on 5 matching bases. The sequenced sample was peripheral blood. The receptor's source is a man aged 35-49 years with acute or convalescent COVID-19. CDR3: CASTRGGGGNSPLHF. CDR3 nucleotide sequence: TGTGCCAGCACCCGTGGGGGAGGTGGCAATTCACCCCTCCACTTT.